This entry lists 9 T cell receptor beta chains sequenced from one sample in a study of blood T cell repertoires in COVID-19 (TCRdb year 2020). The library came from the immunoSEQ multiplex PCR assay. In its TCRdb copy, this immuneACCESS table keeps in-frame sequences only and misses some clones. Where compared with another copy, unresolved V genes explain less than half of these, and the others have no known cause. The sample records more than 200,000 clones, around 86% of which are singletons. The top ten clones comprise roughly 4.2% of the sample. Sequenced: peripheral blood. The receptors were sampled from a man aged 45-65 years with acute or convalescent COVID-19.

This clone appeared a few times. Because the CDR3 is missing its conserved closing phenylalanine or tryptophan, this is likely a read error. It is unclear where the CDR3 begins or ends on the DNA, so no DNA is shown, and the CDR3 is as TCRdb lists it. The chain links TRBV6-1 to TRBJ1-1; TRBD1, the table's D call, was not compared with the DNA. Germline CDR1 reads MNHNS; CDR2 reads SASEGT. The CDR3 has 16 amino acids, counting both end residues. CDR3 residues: CASSEANRDREGGNPL.

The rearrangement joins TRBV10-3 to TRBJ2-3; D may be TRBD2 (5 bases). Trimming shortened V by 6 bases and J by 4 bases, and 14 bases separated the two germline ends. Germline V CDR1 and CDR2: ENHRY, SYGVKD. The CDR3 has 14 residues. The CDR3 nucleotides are TGTGCCATCAGCGGCACCACTAGGTCAGATACGCAGTATTTT. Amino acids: CAISGTTRSDTQYF.

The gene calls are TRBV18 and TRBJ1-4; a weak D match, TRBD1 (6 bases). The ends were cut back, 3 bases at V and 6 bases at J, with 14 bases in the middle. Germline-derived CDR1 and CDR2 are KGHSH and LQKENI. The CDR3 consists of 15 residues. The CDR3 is CASSPLTGRDEKLFF. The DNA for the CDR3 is TGTGCCAGCTCACCCCTCACAGGGCGGGATGAAAAACTGTTTTTT.

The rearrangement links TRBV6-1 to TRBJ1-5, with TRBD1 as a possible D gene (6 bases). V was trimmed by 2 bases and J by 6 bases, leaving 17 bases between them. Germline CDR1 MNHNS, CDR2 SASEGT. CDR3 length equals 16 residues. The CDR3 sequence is CASSEIGTQRSQPQHF. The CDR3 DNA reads TGTGCCAGCAGTGAAATCGGGACACAAAGGTCTCAGCCCCAGCATTTT.

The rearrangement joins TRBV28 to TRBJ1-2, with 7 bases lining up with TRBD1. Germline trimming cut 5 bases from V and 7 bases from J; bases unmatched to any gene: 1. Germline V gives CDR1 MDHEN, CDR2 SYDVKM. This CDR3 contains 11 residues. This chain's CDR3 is CASSRQGGYTF. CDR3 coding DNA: TGTGCCAGCAGTCGACAGGGTGGCTACACCTTC.

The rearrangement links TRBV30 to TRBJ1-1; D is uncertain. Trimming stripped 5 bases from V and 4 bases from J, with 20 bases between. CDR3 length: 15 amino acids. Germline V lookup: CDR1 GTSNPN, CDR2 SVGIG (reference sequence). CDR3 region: CAWGPSGWARTEAFF. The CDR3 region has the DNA TGTGCCTGGGGACCGTCTGGTTGGGCGCGCACTGAAGCTTTCTTT. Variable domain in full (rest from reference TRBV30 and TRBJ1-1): SQTIHQWPATLVQPVGSPLSLECTVEGTSNPNLYWYRQAAGRGLQLLFYSVGIGQISSEVPQNLSASRPQDRQFILSSKKLLLSDSGFYLCAWGPSGWARTEAFFGQGTRLTVV.

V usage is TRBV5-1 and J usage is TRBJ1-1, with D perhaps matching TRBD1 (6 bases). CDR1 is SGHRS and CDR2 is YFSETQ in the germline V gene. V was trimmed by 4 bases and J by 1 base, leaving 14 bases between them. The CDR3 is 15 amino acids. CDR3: CASSGGTSPNTEAFF. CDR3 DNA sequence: TGCGCCAGCAGCGGTGGGACATCTCCGAACACTGAAGCTTTCTTT.

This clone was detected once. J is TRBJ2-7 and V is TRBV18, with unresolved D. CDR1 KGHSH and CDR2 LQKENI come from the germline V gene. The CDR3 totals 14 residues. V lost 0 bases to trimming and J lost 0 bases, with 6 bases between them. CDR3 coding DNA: TGTGCCAGCTCACCACCGTCCAACTCCTACGAGCAGTACTTC. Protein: CASSPPSNSYEQYF.

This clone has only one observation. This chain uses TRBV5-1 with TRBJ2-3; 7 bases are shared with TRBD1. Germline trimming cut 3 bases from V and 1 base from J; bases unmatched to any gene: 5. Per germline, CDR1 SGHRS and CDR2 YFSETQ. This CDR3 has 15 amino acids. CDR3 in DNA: TGCGCCAGCAGCTCGACAGGGTGGGGCACAGATACGCAGTATTTT. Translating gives CASSSTGWGTDTQYF.